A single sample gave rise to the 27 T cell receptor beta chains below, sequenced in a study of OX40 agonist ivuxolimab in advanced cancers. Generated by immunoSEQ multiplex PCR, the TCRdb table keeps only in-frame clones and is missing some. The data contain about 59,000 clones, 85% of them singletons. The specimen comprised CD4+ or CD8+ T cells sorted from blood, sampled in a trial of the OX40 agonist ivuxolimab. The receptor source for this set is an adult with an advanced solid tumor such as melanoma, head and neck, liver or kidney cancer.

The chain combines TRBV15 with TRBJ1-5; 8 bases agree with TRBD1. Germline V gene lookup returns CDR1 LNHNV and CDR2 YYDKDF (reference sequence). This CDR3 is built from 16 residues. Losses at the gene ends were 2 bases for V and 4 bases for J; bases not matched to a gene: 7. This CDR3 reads CATSRTGQGRNQPQHF. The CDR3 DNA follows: TGTGCCACCAGCAGAACCGGACAGGGTCGGAATCAGCCCCAGCATTTT.

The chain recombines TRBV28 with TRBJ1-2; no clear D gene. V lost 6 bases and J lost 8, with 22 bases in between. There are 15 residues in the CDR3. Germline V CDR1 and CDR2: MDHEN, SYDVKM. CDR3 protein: CASSPGRFFVWGYTF. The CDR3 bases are TGTGCCAGCAGCCCTGGGAGGTTCTTCGTATGGGGCTACACCTTC.

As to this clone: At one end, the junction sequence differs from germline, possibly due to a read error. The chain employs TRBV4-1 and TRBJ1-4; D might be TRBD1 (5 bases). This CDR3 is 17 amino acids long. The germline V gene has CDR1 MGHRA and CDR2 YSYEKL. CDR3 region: CASGQGEGHATNEKLFF. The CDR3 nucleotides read TGCGCCAGCGGCCAAGGGGAGGGCCATGCAACTAATGAAAAACTGTTTTTT.

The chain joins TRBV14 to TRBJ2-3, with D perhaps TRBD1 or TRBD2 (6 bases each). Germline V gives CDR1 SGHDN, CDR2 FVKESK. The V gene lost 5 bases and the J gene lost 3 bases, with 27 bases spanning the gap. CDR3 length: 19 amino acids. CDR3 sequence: CASSWAGTRGAVRTDTQYF. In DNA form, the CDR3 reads TGTGCCAGCAGCTGGGCCGGGACAAGGGGGGCTGTCAGGACAGATACGCAGTATTTT.

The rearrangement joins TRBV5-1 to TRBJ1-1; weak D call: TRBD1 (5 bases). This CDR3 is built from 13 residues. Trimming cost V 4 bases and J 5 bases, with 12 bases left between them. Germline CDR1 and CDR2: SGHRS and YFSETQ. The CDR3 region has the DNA TGCGCCAGCAGCCACCAGGGAGGAACTGAAGCTTTCTTT. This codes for CASSHQGGTEAFF. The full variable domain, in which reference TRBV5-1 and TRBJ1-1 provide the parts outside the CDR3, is KAGVTQTPRYLIKTRGQQVTLSCSPISGHRSVSWYQQTPGQGLQFLFEYFSETQRNKGNFPGRFSGRQFSNSRSEMNVSTLELGDSALYLCASSHQGGTEAFFGQGTRLTVV.

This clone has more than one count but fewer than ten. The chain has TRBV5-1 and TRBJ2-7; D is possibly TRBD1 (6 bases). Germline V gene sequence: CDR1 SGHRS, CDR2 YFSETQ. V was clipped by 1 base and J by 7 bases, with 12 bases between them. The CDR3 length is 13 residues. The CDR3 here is CASSLTGPTEQYF. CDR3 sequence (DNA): TGCGCCAGCAGCTTGACAGGGCCAACGGAGCAGTACTTC.

The CDR3 sequence is CATSRGLAGYEQYF. The CDR3, as DNA: TGTGCCACCAGCAGAGGTCTAGCGGGCTACGAGCAGTACTTC. The chain combines TRBV15 with TRBJ2-7; 8 bases fit TRBD2. The CDR3 length is 14 residues. With 1 base clipped from V and 3 bases from J, the junction kept 2 bases outside the gene matches. CDR1 LNHNV and CDR2 YYDKDF come from the germline V gene (reference sequence).

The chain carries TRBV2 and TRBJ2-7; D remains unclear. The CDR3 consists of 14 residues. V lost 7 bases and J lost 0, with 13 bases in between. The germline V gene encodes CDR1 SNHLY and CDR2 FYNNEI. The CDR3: CASKNQVSSYEQYF. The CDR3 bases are TGTGCCAGCAAGAACCAAGTTAGCTCCTACGAGCAGTACTTC.

DNA of the CDR3: TGTGCCAGTAGTACGGGACTAGCGGGAGGCGAGCAGTACTTC. Translation gives CASSTGLAGGEQYF. The chain links TRBV19 to TRBJ2-7, with 15 positions matching TRBD2. J gave up 6 bases and V 4 bases, and 1 base lay outside the gene matches. The CDR3 covers 14 residues. Per germline, CDR1 LNHDA and CDR2 SQIVND (reference sequence).

The CDR3 loop is CASSLGTINQPQHF. DNA for the CDR3: TGTGCCAGCAGTCTGGGGACAATTAATCAGCCCCAGCATTTT. The chain recombines TRBV6-6 with TRBJ1-5, with D possibly being TRBD1 (6 bases). Germline CDR1 MNHNY, CDR2 SVGAGI (reference sequence). The CDR3 sequence is 14 residues long. Trimming removed 5 bases at V and 4 bases at J, with 12 bases between.

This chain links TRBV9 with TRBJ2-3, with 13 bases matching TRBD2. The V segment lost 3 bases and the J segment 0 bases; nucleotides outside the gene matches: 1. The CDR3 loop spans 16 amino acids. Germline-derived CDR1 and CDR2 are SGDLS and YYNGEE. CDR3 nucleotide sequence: TGTGCCAGCAGCGGGACTAGCGGGAGTAGCACAGATACGCAGTATTTT. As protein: CASSGTSGSSTDTQYF.

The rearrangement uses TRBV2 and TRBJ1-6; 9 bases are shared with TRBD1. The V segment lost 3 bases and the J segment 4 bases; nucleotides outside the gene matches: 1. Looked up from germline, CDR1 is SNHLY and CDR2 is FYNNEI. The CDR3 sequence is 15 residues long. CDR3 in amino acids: CASSEDRGYNSPLHF. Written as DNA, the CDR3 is TGTGCCAGCAGTGAGGACAGGGGATATAATTCACCCCTCCACTTT. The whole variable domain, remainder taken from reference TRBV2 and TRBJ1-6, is EPEVTQTPSHQVTQMGQEVILRCVPISNHLYFYWYRQILGQKVEFLVSFYNNEISEKSEIFDDQFSVERPDGSNFTLKIRSTKLEDSAMYFCASSEDRGYNSPLHFGNGTRLTVT.

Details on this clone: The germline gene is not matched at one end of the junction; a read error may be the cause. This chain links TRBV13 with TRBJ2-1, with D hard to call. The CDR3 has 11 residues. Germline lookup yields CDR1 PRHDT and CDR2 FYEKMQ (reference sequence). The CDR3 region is CASSVGPRKFF. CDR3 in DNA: TGTGCCAGCAGCGTAGGGCCGAGGAAGTTCTTC.

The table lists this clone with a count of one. In DNA, the CDR3 is TGTGCCAGCAGCTTCCCAGGGGACAATCAGCCCCAGCATTTT. Amino acid sequence: CASSFPGDNQPQHF. This chain links TRBV5-5 with TRBJ1-5, with a possible D match to TRBD1 (6 bases). The CDR3 spans 14 residues. V dropped 2 bases and J dropped 3 bases, with 9 bases sitting between them. CDR1 and CDR2 (germline): SGHKS, YYEKEE (reference sequence).

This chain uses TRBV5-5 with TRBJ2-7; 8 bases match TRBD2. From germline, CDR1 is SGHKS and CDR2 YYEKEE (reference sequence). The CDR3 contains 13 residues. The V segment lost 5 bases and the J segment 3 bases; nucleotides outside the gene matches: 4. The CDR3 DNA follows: TGTGCCAGCAGGAGGACTAGCAACTACGAGCAGTACTTC. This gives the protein CASRRTSNYEQYF.

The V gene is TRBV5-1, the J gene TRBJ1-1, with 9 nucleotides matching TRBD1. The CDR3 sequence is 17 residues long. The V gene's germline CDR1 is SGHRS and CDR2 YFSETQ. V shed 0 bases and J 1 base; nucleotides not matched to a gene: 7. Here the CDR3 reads CASSLDPGQGTNTEAFF. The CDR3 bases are TGCGCCAGCAGCTTGGACCCGGGACAGGGAACGAACACTGAAGCTTTCTTT.

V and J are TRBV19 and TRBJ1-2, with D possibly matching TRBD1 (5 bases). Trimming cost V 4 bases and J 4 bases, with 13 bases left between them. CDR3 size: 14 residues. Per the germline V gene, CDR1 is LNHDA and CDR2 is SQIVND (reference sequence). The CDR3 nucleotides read TGTGCCAGTAGTACGGCAGGGAATTTCTATGGCTACACCTTC. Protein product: CASSTAGNFYGYTF.

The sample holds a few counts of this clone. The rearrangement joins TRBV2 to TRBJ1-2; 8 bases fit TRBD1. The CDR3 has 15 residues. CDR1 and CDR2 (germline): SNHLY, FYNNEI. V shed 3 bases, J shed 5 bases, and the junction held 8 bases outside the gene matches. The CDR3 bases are TGTGCCAGCAGTGAGGCTCAGGGGGCCGGGTATGGCTACACCTTC. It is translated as CASSEAQGAGYGYTF. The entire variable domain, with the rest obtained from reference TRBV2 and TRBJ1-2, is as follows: EPEVTQTPSHQVTQMGQEVILRCVPISNHLYFYWYRQILGQKVEFLVSFYNNEISEKSEIFDDQFSVERPDGSNFTLKIRSTKLEDSAMYFCASSEAQGAGYGYTFGSGTRLTVV.

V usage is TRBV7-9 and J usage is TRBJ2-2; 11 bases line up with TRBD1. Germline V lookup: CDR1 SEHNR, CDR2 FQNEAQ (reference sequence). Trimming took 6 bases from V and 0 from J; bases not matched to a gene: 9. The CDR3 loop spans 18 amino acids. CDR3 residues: CASRDRDRGASNTGELFF. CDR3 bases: TGTGCCAGCAGAGACCGGGACAGGGGGGCGTCGAACACCGGGGAGCTGTTTTTT.

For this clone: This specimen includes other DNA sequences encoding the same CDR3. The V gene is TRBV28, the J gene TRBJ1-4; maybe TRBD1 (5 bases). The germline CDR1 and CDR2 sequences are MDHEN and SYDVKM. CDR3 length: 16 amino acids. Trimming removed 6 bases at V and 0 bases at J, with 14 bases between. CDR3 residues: CASRPRDGATNEKLFF. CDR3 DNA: TGTGCCAGCAGGCCCCGGGACGGAGCAACTAATGAAAAACTGTTTTTT. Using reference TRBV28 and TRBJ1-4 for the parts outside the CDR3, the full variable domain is DVKVTQSSRYLVKRTGEKVFLECVQDMDHENMFWYRQDPGLGLRLIYFSYDVKMKEKGDIPEGYSVSREKKERFSLILESASTNQTSMYLCASRPRDGATNEKLFFGSGTQLSVL.

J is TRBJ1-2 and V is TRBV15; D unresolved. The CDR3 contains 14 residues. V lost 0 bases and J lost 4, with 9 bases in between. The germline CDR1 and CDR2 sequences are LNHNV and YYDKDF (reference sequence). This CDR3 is CATSRETAPYGYTF. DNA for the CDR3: TGTGCCACCAGCAGAGAAACAGCGCCCTATGGCTACACCTTC.

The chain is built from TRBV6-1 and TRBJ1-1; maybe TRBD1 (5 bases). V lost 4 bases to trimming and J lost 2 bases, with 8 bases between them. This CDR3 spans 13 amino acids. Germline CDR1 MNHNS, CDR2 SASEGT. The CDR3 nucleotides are TGTGCCAGCAGTGTCCAGGGAAACACTGAAGCTTTCTTT. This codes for CASSVQGNTEAFF.

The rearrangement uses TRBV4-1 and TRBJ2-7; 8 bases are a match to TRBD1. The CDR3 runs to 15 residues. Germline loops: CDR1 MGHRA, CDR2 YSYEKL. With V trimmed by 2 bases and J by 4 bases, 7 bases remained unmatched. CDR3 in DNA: TGCGCCAGCAGCCAACTTCCCGGGACAGGATACGAGCAGTACTTC. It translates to CASSQLPGTGYEQYF.

The CDR3 nucleotides are TGTGCCAGCAGTGAATTTGGGGGATTGCATGGCTACACCTTC. Translating it yields CASSEFGGLHGYTF. The gene calls are TRBV25-1 and TRBJ1-2; D is perhaps TRBD1 (5 bases). Germline V gene sequence: CDR1 MGHDK, CDR2 SYGVNS. CDR3 length: 14 residues. V lost 1 base and J lost 6, with 12 bases in between.

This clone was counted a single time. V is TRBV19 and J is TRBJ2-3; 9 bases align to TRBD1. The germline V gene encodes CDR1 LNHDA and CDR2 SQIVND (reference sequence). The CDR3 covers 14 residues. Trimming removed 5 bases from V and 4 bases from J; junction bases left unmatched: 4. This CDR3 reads CASSSWTGADTQYF. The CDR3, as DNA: TGTGCCAGTAGTTCCTGGACAGGGGCAGATACGCAGTATTTT.

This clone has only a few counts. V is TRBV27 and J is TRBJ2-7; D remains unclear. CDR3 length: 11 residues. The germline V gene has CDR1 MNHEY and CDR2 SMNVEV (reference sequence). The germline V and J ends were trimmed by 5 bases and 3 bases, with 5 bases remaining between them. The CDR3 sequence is CASSDGYEQYF. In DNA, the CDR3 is TGTGCCAGCAGTGACGGCTACGAGCAGTACTTC.

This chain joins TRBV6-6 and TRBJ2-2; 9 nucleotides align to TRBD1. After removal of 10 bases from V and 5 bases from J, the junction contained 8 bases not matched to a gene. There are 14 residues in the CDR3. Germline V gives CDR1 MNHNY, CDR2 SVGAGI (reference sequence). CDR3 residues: CATQLTGGTGELFF. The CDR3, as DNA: TGTGCCACCCAGTTGACAGGGGGTACCGGGGAGCTGTTTTTT.